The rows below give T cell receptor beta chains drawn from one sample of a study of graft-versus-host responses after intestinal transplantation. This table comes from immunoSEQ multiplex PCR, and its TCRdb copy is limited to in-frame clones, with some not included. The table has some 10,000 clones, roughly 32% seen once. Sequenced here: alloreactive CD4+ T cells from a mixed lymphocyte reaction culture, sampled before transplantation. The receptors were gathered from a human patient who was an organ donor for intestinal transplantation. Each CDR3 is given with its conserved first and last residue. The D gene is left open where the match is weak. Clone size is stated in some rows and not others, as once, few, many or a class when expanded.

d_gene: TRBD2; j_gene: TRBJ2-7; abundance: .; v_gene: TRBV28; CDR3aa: CASSLREGEQYF; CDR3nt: TGTGCCAGCAGTTTACGGGAGGGGGAGCAGTACTTC
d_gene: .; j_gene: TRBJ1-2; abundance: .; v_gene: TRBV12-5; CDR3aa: CASGSRLQGPYGYTF; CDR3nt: TGTGCTAGTGGCTCTCGACTGCAGGGACCCTATGGCTACACCTTC
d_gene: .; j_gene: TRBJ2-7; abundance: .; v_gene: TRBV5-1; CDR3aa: CASSLATGRFDYEQYF; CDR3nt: TGCGCCAGCAGCTTGGCCACAGGGCGGTTCGACTACGAGCAGTACTTC
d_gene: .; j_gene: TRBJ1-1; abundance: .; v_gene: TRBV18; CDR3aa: CASSPPQGEAFF; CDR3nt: TGTGCCAGCTCACCACCGCAGGGAGAAGCTTTCTTT
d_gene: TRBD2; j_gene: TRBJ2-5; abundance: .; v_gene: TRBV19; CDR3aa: CASMRLAGEETQYF; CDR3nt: TGTGCCAGTATGCGTCTAGCGGGGGAAGAGACCCAGTACTTC
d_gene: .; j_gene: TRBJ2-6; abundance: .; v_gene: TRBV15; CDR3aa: CATSETRGANVLTF; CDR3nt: TGTGCCACCTCTGAGACAAGGGGGGCCAACGTCCTGACTTTC
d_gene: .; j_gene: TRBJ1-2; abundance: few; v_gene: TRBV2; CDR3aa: CASSRTANNYGYTF; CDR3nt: TGTGCCAGCAGCCGGACAGCTAATAACTATGGCTACACCTTC
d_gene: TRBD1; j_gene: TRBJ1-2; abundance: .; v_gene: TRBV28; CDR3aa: CASSLYGGQGAGGYTF; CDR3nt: TGTGCCAGCAGTTTATATGGGGGCCAGGGGGCAGGGGGCTACACCTTC
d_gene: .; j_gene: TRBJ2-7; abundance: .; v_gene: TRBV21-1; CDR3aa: CARGLAEYEQYF; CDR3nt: TGTGCCAGGGGACTAGCGGAATACGAGCAGTACTTC
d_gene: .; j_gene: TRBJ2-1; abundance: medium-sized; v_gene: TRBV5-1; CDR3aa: CASSLVARVNEQFF; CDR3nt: TGCGCCAGCAGCTTGGTTGCTAGGGTCAATGAGCAGTTCTTC
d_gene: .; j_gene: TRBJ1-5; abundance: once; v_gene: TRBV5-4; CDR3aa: CASSVQGQPQHF; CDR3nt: TGTGCCAGCAGTGTACAGGGTCAGCCCCAGCATTTT
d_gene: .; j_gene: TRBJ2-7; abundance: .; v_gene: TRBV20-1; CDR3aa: CSARSGHEQYF; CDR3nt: TGCAGTGCTAGATCGGGACACGAGCAGTACTTC
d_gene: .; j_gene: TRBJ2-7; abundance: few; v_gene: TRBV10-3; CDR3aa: CAISAHYEQYF; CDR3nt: TGTGCCATCAGTGCCCACTACGAGCAGTACTTC
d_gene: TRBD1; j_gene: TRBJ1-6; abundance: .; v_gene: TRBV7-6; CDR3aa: CASSLSQGINSPLHF; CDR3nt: TGTGCCAGCAGCTTGTCACAGGGGATCAATTCACCCCTCCACTTT
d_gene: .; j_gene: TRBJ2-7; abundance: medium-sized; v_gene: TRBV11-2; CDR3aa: CASSSYEQYF; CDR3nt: TGTGCCAGCAGCTCCTACGAGCAGTACTTC
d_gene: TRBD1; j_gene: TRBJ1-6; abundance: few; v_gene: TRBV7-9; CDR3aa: CASSMWTGNSPLHF; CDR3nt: TGTGCCAGCAGCATGTGGACAGGGAATTCACCCCTCCACTTT
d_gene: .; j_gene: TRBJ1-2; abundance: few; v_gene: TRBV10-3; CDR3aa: CAISDTNYGYTF; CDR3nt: TGTGCCATCAGTGACACTAACTATGGCTACACCTTC